This T cell receptor beta chain was sequenced in a study of OX40 agonist ivuxolimab in advanced cancers. About the study as a whole: Ivuxolimab was a fully human IgG2 agonistic monoclonal antibody targeting the costimulatory receptor OX40 (CD134). Intravenous ivuxolimab was administered to patients every 2 weeks at six dose levels: 0.01, 0.1, 0.3, 1.5, 3 and 10 mg/kg. Of the roughly 50 dose-escalation patients, hepatocellular carcinoma was present in about 20, melanoma in roughly 15, renal cell carcinoma in 9 and head and neck cancer in 9. In the dose-escalation cohort, 65% to 85% of patients were male, and the mean age was roughly 60 years with a range of roughly 20 to 85. Patients were allowed to have had prior anti-PD-1, anti-PD-L1 or anti-CTLA-4 therapy, and 30% to 40% of the dose-escalation patients had been treated with checkpoint inhibitors. Three dose-escalation patients achieved partial responses, one with hepatocellular carcinoma and two with cutaneous melanoma. The purpose of peripheral TCRbeta sequencing was to test whether ivuxolimab changed TCR sequence diversity and led to clonal T-cell expansion. The paper describes the monotherapy dose-escalation part (N of about 47 patients) of the phase I trial of ivuxolimab.

For sequencing of the TCRbeta CDR3 region, genomic DNA was extracted from the sorted cells. TCRbeta CDR3 regions were sequenced using the immunoSEQ Assay. TCRdb holds this immuneACCESS table with in-frame rearrangements only. Some clones are missing; in checked studies, unresolved V genes explain under half, and the rest has no known cause. This sample gives 20,000 to 30,000 clones in total; roughly 91% of them show up just once. Almost 50% of the sample lies in the top ten. Patients with a history of autoimmune disease or receiving systemic immunosuppression were excluded from the trial. Peripheral blood for TCR sequencing was collected from all dose cohorts at baseline, on cycle 4 day 1, and on cycle 7 day 1. Samples came from an open-label, multicenter, first-in-human phase I dose-escalation trial of ivuxolimab. Adults with locally advanced or metastatic melanoma, renal cell carcinoma, hepatocellular carcinoma or head and neck squamous cell carcinoma were enrolled in the trial. Before TCR sequencing, CD4+ and CD8+ T cells were separately sorted from peripheral blood.

As to this clone: Its target antigen remains unknown. Qualities for individual bases were not recorded, and no much larger clone is one base off.

V loses 3 bases of germline sequence and J loses 6 bases, and the interval between the two ends is 17 bases. Reading from cysteine to phenylalanine, the CDR3 counts 15 amino acids. The CDR3 DNA has 45 bases and is translated from base 1. Reading the germline V gene gives CDR1 KGHSH and CDR2 LQKENI. Overall study results and their limits: The antigen specificity of the clonally expanded peripheral T cells was not determined. Low levels of normalized T-cell clonal expansion were also seen in some nonresponding patients. In partial responders in the 0.1-3.0 mg/kg groups, normalized peripheral clonal expansion was found to be among the lowest, especially among CD8+ T cells. After ivuxolimab, more expanded clones were found on average in CD8+ T cells than in CD4+ T cells. At doses from 0.1 to 3.0 mg/kg, clonal expansion was seen in both CD4+ and CD8+ blood T cells between baseline and week 6.

The chain is encoded by TRBV18 joined to TRBJ1-2; no D gene can be assigned with confidence. Sequences were derived from CD4+ or CD8+ T cells sorted from blood, sampled in a trial of the OX40 agonist ivuxolimab. The receptor was derived from an adult with an advanced solid tumor such as melanoma, head and neck, liver or kidney cancer. The sequenced DNA is TGTGCCAGCTCACCGATTGAGGGCCCAGGACATGGCTACACCTTC. Translated, this gives CASSPIEGPGHGYTF.